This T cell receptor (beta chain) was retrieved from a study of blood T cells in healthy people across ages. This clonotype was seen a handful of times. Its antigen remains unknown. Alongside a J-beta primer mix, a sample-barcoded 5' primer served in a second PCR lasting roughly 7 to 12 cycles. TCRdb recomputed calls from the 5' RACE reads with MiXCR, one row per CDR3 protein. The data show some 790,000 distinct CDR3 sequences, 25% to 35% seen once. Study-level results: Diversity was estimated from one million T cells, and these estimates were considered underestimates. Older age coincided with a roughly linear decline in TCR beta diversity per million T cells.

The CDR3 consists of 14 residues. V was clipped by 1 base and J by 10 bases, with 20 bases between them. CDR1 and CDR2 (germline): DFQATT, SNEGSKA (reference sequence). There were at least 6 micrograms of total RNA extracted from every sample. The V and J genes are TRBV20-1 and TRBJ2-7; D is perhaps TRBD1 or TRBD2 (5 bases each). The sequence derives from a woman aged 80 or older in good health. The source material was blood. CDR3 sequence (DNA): TGCAGTGCTAGAGCGGGTGGACTTCGTGGGGCCCAGTACTTC. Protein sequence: CSARAGGLRGAQYF.